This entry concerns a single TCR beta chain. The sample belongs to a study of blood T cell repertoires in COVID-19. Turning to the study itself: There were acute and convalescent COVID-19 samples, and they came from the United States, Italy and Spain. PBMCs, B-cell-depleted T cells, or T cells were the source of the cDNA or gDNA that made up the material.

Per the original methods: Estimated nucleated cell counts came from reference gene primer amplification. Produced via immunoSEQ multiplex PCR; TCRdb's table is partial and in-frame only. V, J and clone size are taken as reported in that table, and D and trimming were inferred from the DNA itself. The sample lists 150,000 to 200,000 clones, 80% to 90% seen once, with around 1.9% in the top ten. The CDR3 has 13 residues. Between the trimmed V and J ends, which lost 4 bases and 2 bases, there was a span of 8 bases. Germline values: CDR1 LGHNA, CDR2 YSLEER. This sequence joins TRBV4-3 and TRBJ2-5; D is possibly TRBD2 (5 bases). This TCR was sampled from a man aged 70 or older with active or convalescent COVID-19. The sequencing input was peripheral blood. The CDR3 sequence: CASSPDSQETQYF. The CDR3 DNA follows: TGCGCCAGCAGCCCGGACTCTCAAGAGACCCAGTACTTC.